This T cell receptor (beta chain) was captured in a study of Ad26.COV2.S vaccination and SARS-CoV-2 variants. Study overall: Ad26.COV2.S shots went into the muscle once or twice, 56 days apart.

Noted treatment: roughly 18 received Ad26.COV2.S at low or high dose, single or two shots; roughly five received placebo; per-sample allocation not given. The samples date from day 63 after the first vaccine or placebo injection. Vaccination employed an Ad26 vector expressing the Wuhan-strain SARS-CoV-2 spike. TCRdb keeps only in-frame clones here, not all; method: immunoSEQ multiplex PCR. The sample contains about 350,000 clones, about 89% of which appear only once. The CDR3 covers 18 residues. From germline, CDR1 is SNHLY and CDR2 FYNNEI. V was trimmed by 4 bases and J by 3 bases, leaving 24 bases between them. Findings and limits, study-wide: With respect to non-spike TCR breadth, vaccine and placebo recipients were similar. Substantial response breadth was reportedly seen for spike-specific CD8+ and CD4+ T cells after vaccination.

Details on this clone: Its antigen is not known.

Sequencing was performed on peripheral blood, taken in a trial of Ad26.COV2.S vaccine versus placebo. The clonotype comes from a person between 18 and 65 years old who received the Ad26.COV2.S COVID-19 vaccine or a placebo. The genes are TRBV2 and TRBJ2-5; a weak D match, TRBD1 (6 bases). Written as DNA, the CDR3 is TGTGCCAGCAGTGGACAACAGGGAATTCGGAAGGGAAAAGAGACCCAGTACTTC. This encodes CASSGQQGIRKGKETQYF.